This is a list of T cell receptor beta chains from one sample in a study of identical twins. TCRdb passed the 5' RACE reads through MiXCR, listing each CDR3 protein once. The table shows 600,000 to 800,000 distinct CDR3 sequences, with approximately 22% occurring only once. These data were also reused for a study on T cells expressing NK-cell markers.

Input material: PBMCs. These receptors all come from a woman between 18 and 30 years old in good health. The CDR3 runs from the conserved cysteine through the conserved F or W. D genes are given only for firm matches. Not every row has a clone size; where given, it reads once, few, many or a size class.

clone size	V gene	D gene	J gene	CDR3 protein	CDR3 DNA
few	TRBV12-3/TRBV12-4	-	TRBJ2-7	CASTSGLPYEQYF	TGTGCCAGCACCTCCGGCCTCCCCTACGAGCAGTACTTC
-	TRBV3-1	-	TRBJ2-5	CASSPLLMGGAVGSQYF	TGTGCCAGCAGCCCCCTCCTTATGGGGGGTGCGGTTGGGTCCCAGTACTTC
-	TRBV15	-	TRBJ2-1	CATSSVAGSYEQFF	TGTGCCACCAGCAGTGTAGCAGGTAGCTATGAGCAGTTCTTC
-	TRBV25-1	-	TRBJ2-3	CASCEDTQYF	TGTGCCAGCTGTGAAGATACGCAGTATTTT
few	TRBV20-1	-	TRBJ2-7	CSARDRTAFYEQYF	TGCAGTGCTAGAGATAGGACAGCTTTCTACGAGCAGTACTTC
few	TRBV10-3	-	TRBJ1-2	CAISERQNYGYTF	TGTGCCATCAGTGAGCGGCAGAACTATGGCTACACCTTC
-	TRBV7-2	-	TRBJ2-6	CASSSTGGANVLTF	TGTGCCAGCAGCTCGACAGGTGGGGCCAACGTCCTGACTTTC
few	TRBV29-1	TRBD1	TRBJ1-2	CSARDRGANYGYTF	TGCAGCGCTCGGGACAGGGGTGCGAACTATGGCTACACCTTC
-	TRBV9	TRBD2	TRBJ2-3	CASSVGLAGVGDTQYF	TGTGCCAGCAGCGTCGGACTAGCGGGAGTGGGAGATACGCAGTATTTT
many	TRBV20-1	-	TRBJ1-5	CSAMSPYSNQPQHF	TGCAGTGCTATGTCCCCTTATAGCAATCAGCCCCAGCATTTT
few	TRBV29-1	-	TRBJ2-3	CSVEARLVGTDTQYF	TGCAGCGTTGAAGCCAGACTAGTCGGCACAGATACGCAGTATTTT
few	TRBV20-1	-	TRBJ1-2	CSAPAPSGYTF	TGCAGTGCTCCTGCCCCAAGCGGCTACACCTTC
many	TRBV24-1	-	TRBJ2-5	CATSDLAPGQEGGETQYF	TGTGCCACCAGTGATTTGGCCCCCGGACAAGAGGGCGGAGAGACCCAGTACTTC
-	TRBV9	TRBD2	TRBJ2-5	CASSVADLAVETQYF	TGTGCCAGCAGCGTAGCTGATCTAGCGGTAGAGACCCAGTACTTC
few	TRBV7-9	-	TRBJ2-3	CASTDSSTDTQYF	TGTGCCAGCACCGACAGTAGCACAGATACGCAGTATTTT
-	TRBV24-1	-	TRBJ2-2	CATSDSGTPNTGELFF	TGTGCCACCAGTGACTCCGGGACGCCGAACACCGGGGAGCTGTTTTTT
once	TRBV9	-	TRBJ2-6	CASSVGRGRDSGANVPTF	TGTGCCAGCAGCGTAGGGCGGGGAAGGGACTCTGGGGCCAACGTCCCGACTTTC
few	TRBV12-3/TRBV12-4	-	TRBJ1-5	CASTSSDRRNQPQHF	TGTGCCAGCACCTCCTCGGACCGGCGCAATCAGCCCCAGCATTTT
few	TRBV5-5	-	TRBJ2-7	CASSEELTMDYEQYF	TGTGCCAGCAGCGAGGAACTGACTATGGACTACGAGCAGTACTTC
few	TRBV4-1	-	TRBJ1-1	CASSQVTTNTEAFF	TGCGCCAGCAGCCAAGTTACGACGAACACTGAAGCTTTCTTT
few	TRBV9	TRBD1	TRBJ1-6	CASSVGQGFGSPLHF	TGTGCCAGCAGCGTTGGACAGGGATTCGGTTCACCCCTCCACTTT
few	TRBV7-2	TRBD2	TRBJ2-1	CASKKGLAFPEQFF	TGTGCCAGCAAAAAAGGACTAGCTTTCCCTGAGCAGTTCTTC
-	TRBV20-1	TRBD2	TRBJ2-1	CSAGRTRSYNEQFF	TGCAGTGCTGGACGGACTAGATCCTACAATGAGCAGTTCTTC
few	TRBV6-5	-	TRBJ2-6	CASSYSGSSGANVLTF	TGTGCCAGCAGTTACTCGGGCAGCTCTGGGGCCAACGTCCTGACTTTC
-	TRBV11-2	-	TRBJ2-1	CASSLNGAEQFF	TGTGCCAGCAGCTTAAACGGGGCCGAGCAGTTCTTC
-	TRBV12-3/TRBV12-4	-	TRBJ2-1	CASSLWGRTAIGQFF	TGTGCCAGCAGTTTATGGGGGCGGACAGCAATAGGGCAGTTCTTC
few	TRBV15	-	TRBJ2-3	CATSSVRVASTDTQYF	TGTGCCACCAGCAGTGTCCGGGTGGCTAGCACAGATACGCAGTATTTT
-	TRBV28	-	TRBJ1-1	CAISQVTTEAFF	TGTGCCATTTCTCAGGTAACCACTGAAGCTTTCTTT
-	TRBV5-5	-	TRBJ2-7	CASSFDEQYF	TGTGCCAGCAGCTTTGACGAGCAGTACTTC
-	TRBV6-2/TRBV6-3	-	TRBJ2-3	CASRSEGTDTQYF	TGTGCCAGCAGATCTGAGGGCACAGATACGCAGTATTTT
few	TRBV20-1	-	TRBJ1-1	CSAGRKNTEAFF	TGCAGTGCTGGTAGGAAGAACACTGAAGCTTTCTTT
-	TRBV7-9	-	TRBJ2-7	CASQGGGEQYF	TGTGCCTCCCAAGGAGGCGGAGAGCAGTACTTC
-	TRBV10-3	-	TRBJ2-2	CAIRTNTGELFF	TGTGCCATTCGGACGAACACCGGGGAGCTGTTTTTT
few	TRBV7-8	-	TRBJ2-7	CASSNGQAYEQYF	TGTGCCAGCAGCAATGGGCAGGCCTACGAGCAGTACTTC
-	TRBV20-1	TRBD1	TRBJ1-1	CSATSGTGANTEAFF	TGCAGTGCTACGTCGGGAACAGGGGCGAACACTGAAGCTTTCTTT
many	TRBV9	-	TRBJ2-7	CASSPSSGNHPYEQYF	TGTGCCAGCAGCCCGTCATCCGGGAACCATCCCTACGAGCAGTACTTC
many	TRBV9	TRBD2	TRBJ2-2	CASSVVAGGGTGELFF	TGTGCCAGCAGCGTAGTTGCGGGAGGAGGAACCGGGGAGCTGTTTTTT
few	TRBV9	-	TRBJ2-5	CASSVDAGWETQYF	TGTGCCAGCAGCGTAGATGCGGGGTGGGAGACCCAGTACTTC
-	TRBV12-3/TRBV12-4	-	TRBJ2-5	CASSSRGVKTQYF	TGTGCCAGCAGTTCTCGTGGAGTAAAGACCCAGTACTTC
few	TRBV27	TRBD2	TRBJ2-1	CASTGAGSYNEQFF	TGTGCCAGCACCGGAGCGGGATCCTACAATGAGCAGTTCTTC
-	TRBV12-3/TRBV12-4	TRBD1	TRBJ2-7	CASRRTGEQYF	TGTGCCAGCAGACGGACAGGCGAGCAGTACTTC
-	TRBV7-2	-	TRBJ2-5	CASSFRGGQETQYF	TGTGCCAGCAGCTTCAGGGGGGGCCAAGAGACCCAGTACTTC